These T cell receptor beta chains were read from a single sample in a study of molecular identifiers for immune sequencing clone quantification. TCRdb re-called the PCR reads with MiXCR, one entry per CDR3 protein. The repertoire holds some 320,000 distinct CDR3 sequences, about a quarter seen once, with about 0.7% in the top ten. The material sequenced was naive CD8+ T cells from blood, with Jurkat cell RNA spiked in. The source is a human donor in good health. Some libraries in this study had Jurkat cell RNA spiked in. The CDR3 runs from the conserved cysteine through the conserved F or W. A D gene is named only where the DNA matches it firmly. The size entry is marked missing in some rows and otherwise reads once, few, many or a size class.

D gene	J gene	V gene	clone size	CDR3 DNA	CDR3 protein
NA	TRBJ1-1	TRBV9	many	TGTGCCAGCAGCGTAGAGGCAGGCAACACTGAAGCTTTCTTT	CASSVEAGNTEAFF
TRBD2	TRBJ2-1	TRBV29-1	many	TGCAGCGTTGATGAAGGTACTAGCGCGGCTGAGCAGTTCTTC	CSVDEGTSAAEQFF
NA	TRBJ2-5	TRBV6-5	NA	TGTGCCCGCCGCGGGCTCGAAGAGACCCAGTACTTC	CARRGLEETQYF
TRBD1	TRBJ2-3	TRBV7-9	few	TGTGCCAGCAGCTCGCAAGAGGGGGCTAGCACAGATACGCAGTATTTT	CASSSQEGASTDTQYF
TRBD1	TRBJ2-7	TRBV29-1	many	TGCAGCGTTGAAGATCGAAGTCGGGACAGGGACTACGAGCAGTACTTC	CSVEDRSRDRDYEQYF
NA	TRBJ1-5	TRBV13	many	TGTGCCAGCAGCTTACGAGGGGCCAATCAGCCCCAGCATTTT	CASSLRGANQPQHF
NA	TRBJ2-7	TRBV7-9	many	TGTGCCAGCAGGGGGCCGTCTGCGGGGATCTCCTACGAGCAGTACTTC	CASRGPSAGISYEQYF
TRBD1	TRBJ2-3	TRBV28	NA	TGTGCCAGCAGTTTAGCACCGGGACAGAGCACAGATACGCAGTATTTT	CASSLAPGQSTDTQYF
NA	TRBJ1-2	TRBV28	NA	TGTGCCAGCAGAACCAAACAGGTAGCTAACTATGGCTACACCTTC	CASRTKQVANYGYTF
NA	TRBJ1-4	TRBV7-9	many	TGTGCCAGCAGCCCCGACAGGCCCACTAATGAAAAACTGTTTTTT	CASSPDRPTNEKLFF
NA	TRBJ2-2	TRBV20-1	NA	TGCAGTGCTCCTAGGGGGGCGCTTCGTACCGGGGAGCTGTTTTTT	CSAPRGALRTGELFF
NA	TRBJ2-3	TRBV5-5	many	TGTGCCAGCAGCTTGTGGCCGGGCACAGATACGCAGTATTTT	CASSLWPGTDTQYF
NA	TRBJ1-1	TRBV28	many	TGTGCCAGCAGTCAAATGGGGGGTGAAGCTTTCTTT	CASSQMGGEAFF
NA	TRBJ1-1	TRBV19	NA	TGTGCCAGTAGTATGAACAGTGAAGCTTTCTTT	CASSMNSEAFF
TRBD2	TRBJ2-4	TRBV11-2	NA	TGTGCCAGCAGCTTAGGACTAGCGAGGGGTCACATTCAGTACTTC	CASSLGLARGHIQYF
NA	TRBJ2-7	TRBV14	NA	NA	CASSQVAGGTYERYF